This entry concerns a single T cell receptor beta chain. Which antigen it targets is not known. Within one base of it there is no much larger clone, and no base qualities were kept. The immunoSEQ Assay, a bias-controlled multiplex PCR, was used to amplify TCRbeta CDR3 regions from genomic DNA. In the paper's pipeline: Within the assay, amplification of reference gene primers was used to estimate how many nucleated cells each sample contained. Sequence reads were collapsed and filtered to measure the absolute abundance of every unique TCRbeta CDR3 rearrangement. Productive Simpson clonality was computed per sample as the square root of Simpson's diversity index over productive rearrangements. Imported from immuneACCESS, the table was reduced by TCRdb to in-frame sequences with V and J called. These copies leave out some clones; in studies compared against another copy, an unresolved V gene accounts for under half, and the cause of the remainder is not known. V, J and clone size were drawn from that table, and D and trimming were deduced from the DNA. The sample has 60,000 to 70,000 clones on record, about 88% of them singletons. Roughly 43% of the sample is held by the ten biggest clonotypes.

Measured from the cysteine to the phenylalanine, the CDR3 is 13 residues long. Only the CDR3 DNA is retained, 39 bases long and in frame from the first base. Based on the germline V gene, the CDR1 and CDR2 sequences are KGHSH and LQKENI. Here V drops 6 bases and J drops 6 bases, and the junction holds 3 bases not matched to any gene. The data derive from a study of blood T cell repertoires in COVID-19 (dated by TCRdb to 2018 to 2021). The study in broad terms: The collaborator samples originated in the United States, Italy and Spain and spanned the acute and convalescent phases of COVID-19. The material from the prospective study consisted of cDNA or gDNA derived from T cells, B-cell-depleted T cells, or PBMCs. Deeply sampled blood TCRbeta repertoires from subjects exposed to, actively infected with, or recovered from COVID-19 were included in the dataset. The repertoires were released in a freely available public database meant as a resource for research on the immune response to SARS-CoV-2. The samples were drawn from two sources: the first 160 participants of the ongoing ImmuneRACE study, and over 950 subjects contributed by 6 global collaborators. The sample metadata nearly always contained a de-identified subject ID, COVID-19 status, age in years and sex. Where available, HLA class I and class II types were taken from metadata supplied by the sample provider and were not determined by assay-based typing. General study outcomes and caveats: How much clinical and demographic metadata was included differed by source and by participant, and the metadata was provided uncurated.

At one collaborating source in Seattle, patients were enrolled during active infection and were followed longitudinally through the course of disease. Collaborating institutions collected whole blood in K2EDTA tubes following their own protocols. For TCRbeta analysis, collaborators shipped samples in one of three forms: frozen whole blood, isolated PBMCs, or DNA extracted from either of those sample types. This TCR derives from a woman aged 55-69 years with COVID-19, enrolled during active disease. Material for sequencing was peripheral blood. The sequence joins TRBV18 to TRBJ2-1; TRBD1 lines up with 9 middle nucleotides. The DNA is TGTGCCAGCTCCCTGGACAGGGGCAATGAGCAGTTCTTC. The translation is CASSLDRGNEQFF.